This TCR beta chain was sequenced in a study of cytomegalovirus exposure and HLA in healthy donors. Study overall: Earlier work reported 100 million or so unique TCR beta sequences from some 180 million T cells.

Use of 60 Vbeta and 13 Jbeta primers characterized the PCR. Sequencing was performed with immunoSEQ multiplex PCR; in TCRdb, only in-frame clones are kept and a portion is missing. The sample holds over 150,000 clones, 75% to 85% seen once. Remarks on this clone: The antigen is not known.

Study-level results: Presence/absence analyses took donor sequencing depth as roughly uniform.

The specimen was PBMCs. This TCR derives from a girl under 18 in good health and CMV-seropositive.

CDR3 region: CASSLSGGAIGELFF. The CDR3 DNA reads as TGTGCCAGCAGCCTTAGCGGGGGGGCTATCGGGGAGCTGTTTTTT. V usage is TRBV2 and J usage is TRBJ2-2; 11 bases align to TRBD2. The V gene's germline CDR1 is SNHLY and CDR2 FYNNEI. J gave up 7 bases and V 6 bases, and 7 bases lay outside the gene matches. This CDR3 has 15 residues.